Following are 14 T cell receptor beta chains from one sample sequenced in a study of CD8+ T cells in alopecia areata. RNA, once extracted, was reverse transcribed into cDNA for use as the sequencing template. The protocol was immunoSEQ multiplex PCR, while the TCRdb copy is restricted to in-frame clones and leaves out a portion. Altogether more than 95,000 clones are present, more than 35% being singletons, with the ten largest covering approximately 1.5%. Sequenced material: CD4+ T cells sorted from blood. The receptors stem from a human donor with alopecia areata.

The rearrangement uses TRBV29-1 and TRBJ2-2; D possibly corresponds to TRBD1 (5 bases). V was clipped by 4 bases and J by 3 bases, with 15 bases between them. The CDR3 sequence is 15 residues long. Germline CDR1 reads SQVTM; CDR2 reads ANQGSEA. This CDR3 reads CSVVRHQGDTGELFF. DNA of the CDR3: TGCAGCGTTGTAAGGCATCAAGGGGACACCGGGGAGCTGTTTTTT.

In this sample, this clone turned up once. Other DNA sequences within the sample encode an identical CDR3. The chain combines TRBV7-9 with TRBJ2-3, with D hard to call. Germline lookup yields CDR1 SEHNR and CDR2 FQNEAQ (reference sequence). Trimming pared 1 base from V and 3 bases from J, leaving 5 bases between. CDR3 size: 13 residues. CDR3 nucleotide sequence: TGTGCCAGCAGCTTAGTGGGGACAGATACGCAGTATTTT. Its protein is CASSLVGTDTQYF.

This chain uses TRBV30 with TRBJ1-4; D is unclear. CDR1 and CDR2 from the germline V gene are GTSNPN and SVGIG (reference sequence). The CDR3 contains 11 residues. V gave up 5 bases and J gave up 8 bases, with 9 bases separating them. This CDR3 is CAWGTPEKLFF. The CDR3 coding sequence is TGTGCCTGGGGAACCCCCGAAAAACTGTTTTTT.

This clone was recorded a few times. The rearrangement joins TRBV5-1 to TRBJ2-7; D not resolved. CDR1 and CDR2 from the germline V gene are SGHRS and YFSETQ. CDR3 size: 12 residues. The V end lost 4 bases, the J end lost 7 bases, and 12 bases lay between the germline ends. The DNA for the CDR3 is TGCGCCAGCAGCGAAGGACGGAAAGAGCAGTACTTC. This encodes CASSEGRKEQYF.

A single count supports this clone. The chain is built from TRBV5-6 and TRBJ1-2; the D gene is possibly TRBD1 (5 bases). V was cut by 6 bases and J by 8 bases, with 17 bases left in between. CDR3 length equals 13 residues. CDR1 is SGHDT, CDR2 YYEEEE, per germline. CDR3: CASKGTIPGGYTF. The CDR3 bases are TGTGCCAGCAAGGGGACGATTCCGGGCGGCTACACCTTC. Together with reference TRBV5-6 and TRBJ1-2, the CDR3 gives the full variable domain: DAGVTQSPTHLIKTRGQQVTLRCSPKSGHDTVSWYQQALGQGPQFIFQYYEEEERQRGNFPDRFSGHQFPNYSSELNVNALLLGDSALYLCASKGTIPGGYTFGSGTRLTVV.

This rearrangement joins TRBV7-9 to TRBJ2-7; possible D gene TRBD1, 5 bases. The CDR3 totals 15 residues. The germline V gene encodes CDR1 SEHNR and CDR2 FQNEAQ (reference sequence). V was cut by 1 base and J by 2 bases, with 12 bases left in between. Here the CDR3 reads CASSLVSGRAYEQYF. CDR3 DNA: TGTGCCAGCAGCTTAGTGTCAGGGCGAGCCTACGAGCAGTACTTC.

The CDR3 region has the DNA TGCGCCAGCAGCTTGGGACAGCTAGCGGGAGGGCCGGTCGACAAAAACATTCAGTACTTC. Its translation: CASSLGQLAGGPVDKNIQYF. The chain combines TRBV5-1 with TRBJ2-4; 12 bases map to TRBD2. The CDR3 extends over 20 amino acids. Germline lookup yields CDR1 SGHRS and CDR2 YFSETQ. V was clipped by 0 bases and J by 3 bases; unmatched bases: 13. The variable domain in full, with the rest retrieved from reference TRBV5-1 and TRBJ2-4, is KAGVTQTPRYLIKTRGQQVTLSCSPISGHRSVSWYQQTPGQGLQFLFEYFSETQRNKGNFPGRFSGRQFSNSRSEMNVSTLELGDSALYLCASSLGQLAGGPVDKNIQYFGAGTRLSVL.

The chain is built from TRBV28 and TRBJ2-7, with D perhaps TRBD1 (5 bases). Looked up from germline, CDR1 is MDHEN and CDR2 is SYDVKM. This CDR3 comprises 15 residues. V was clipped by 4 bases and J by 2 bases, with 15 bases between them. The CDR3 DNA is TGTGCCAGCAGTTCCCGGGCAGGGCCCCCCTACGAGCAGTACTTC. Encoded protein: CASSSRAGPPYEQYF. Combining the CDR3 with reference TRBV28 and TRBJ2-7 gives the whole variable domain DVKVTQSSRYLVKRTGEKVFLECVQDMDHENMFWYRQDPGLGLRLIYFSYDVKMKEKGDIPEGYSVSREKKERFSLILESASTNQTSMYLCASSSRAGPPYEQYFGPGTRLTVT.

V gene TRBV5-1 combines with J gene TRBJ2-7; TRBD2 aligns across 7 bases. V dropped 3 bases and J dropped 3; count of bases not matched to a gene: 9. The length of the CDR3 is 15 residues. CDR1 is SGHRS, CDR2 YFSETQ, per germline. The CDR3 reads CASSSAAGEFYEQYF. CDR3 sequence (DNA): TGCGCCAGCAGCTCGGCCGCGGGAGAATTCTACGAGCAGTACTTC. Combining the CDR3 with reference TRBV5-1 and TRBJ2-7 gives the whole variable domain KAGVTQTPRYLIKTRGQQVTLSCSPISGHRSVSWYQQTPGQGLQFLFEYFSETQRNKGNFPGRFSGRQFSNSRSEMNVSTLELGDSALYLCASSSAAGEFYEQYFGPGTRLTVT.

This chain connects TRBV5-1 to TRBJ1-2, with a weak D call TRBD1 (5 bases). Germline CDR1 and CDR2: SGHRS and YFSETQ. The ends were cut back, 3 bases at V and 0 bases at J, with 9 bases in the middle. The CDR3 sequence is 14 residues long. For the CDR3, the DNA is TGCGCCAGCAGCTCCCGGGACTCTAACTATGGCTACACCTTC. Residues: CASSSRDSNYGYTF.

This clone was seen a few times. The gene calls are TRBV30 and TRBJ2-4; D tentatively reads TRBD1 or TRBD2 (5 bases each). V was pared by 0 bases and J by 1 base, with 13 bases between. This CDR3 contains 16 residues. Germline CDR1 reads GTSNPN; CDR2 reads SVGIG (reference sequence). DNA of the CDR3: TGTGCCTGGAGTGTACGTCGAGGGGTGGCCAAAAACATTCAGTACTTC. Translation gives CAWSVRRGVAKNIQYF.

This clone was picked up a small number of times. The rearrangement uses TRBV30 and TRBJ1-6; D not certain. CDR3 length: 16 amino acids. Between the trimmed V and J ends, which lost 4 bases and 0 bases, there was a span of 13 bases. CDR1 is GTSNPN and CDR2 is SVGIG in the germline V gene (reference sequence). CDR3 coding DNA: TGTGCCTGGACTCCAAACTTGAGCTCCTATAATTCACCCCTCCACTTT. It codes for CAWTPNLSSYNSPLHF.

This clone was found a few times. The J gene is TRBJ2-7, the V gene TRBV28, with 9 nucleotides matching TRBD1. This CDR3 is built from 13 residues. The trim removed 3 bases at V and 6 bases at J, leaving 3 bases unmatched. In germline, CDR1 is MDHEN, CDR2 SYDVKM. In nucleotides, the CDR3 is TGTGCCAGCAGTTTTAACAGGGGGCGCGAGCAGTACTTC. This gives the protein CASSFNRGREQYF.

V gene TRBV5-1 combines with J gene TRBJ2-5; the D gene could be TRBD1 or TRBD2 (5 bases each). V was shortened by 4 bases and J by 3 bases, with 16 bases between the two germline ends. CDR1 SGHRS and CDR2 YFSETQ come from the germline V gene. This CDR3 is 15 amino acids long. CDR3 protein: CASSRASQGEETQYF. CDR3 in DNA: TGCGCCAGCAGCCGGGCTTCTCAGGGAGAAGAGACCCAGTACTTC.